The entry below gives a single TCR beta chain sequence along with its context. Sequenced by immunoSEQ multiplex PCR; TCRdb stores in-frame clones only, minus some. This sample has about 2.4 million clones; under 95% occur once, and the top ten carry approximately 0.35%. The sample comes from a study of shared clonotypes between healthy human individuals. Donors included only healthy HIV-negative adults lacking recent acute infections or vaccinations. CDR3 length equals 12 residues. The V end lost 4 bases, the J end lost 4 bases, and 9 bases lay between the germline ends. The germline CDR1 and CDR2 sequences are SGHTS and YDEGEE.

Material: naive CD4+ T cells from PBMCs. Documented subset: CD45RA+ positively selected. The genes are TRBV5-8 and TRBJ2-7; D not resolved. This TCR derives from a young man in good health. Some clones in this sample may be carry-over from other donors' samples. The CDR3 DNA reads TGTGCCAGCAGCCTGTCGCTGTACGAGCAGTACTTC. This gives the protein CASSLSLYEQYF.